The 22 T cell receptor beta chains below come from one sample, sequenced in a study of OX40 agonist ivuxolimab in advanced cancers. Sequenced by immunoSEQ multiplex PCR; TCRdb stores in-frame clones only, minus some. This table has 70,000 to 80,000 clones, about 85% appearing once. The sample was CD4+ or CD8+ T cells sorted from blood, taken in a trial of the OX40 agonist ivuxolimab. These receptors were obtained from an adult with an advanced solid tumor such as melanoma, head and neck, liver or kidney cancer.

Regarding this clone: Other DNA sequences in the same sample also yield this CDR3. The genes are TRBV18 and TRBJ1-3; D gene uncertain. The germline V and J ends were trimmed by 0 bases and 4 bases, with 1 base remaining between them. The CDR3 is made up of 12 amino acids. CDR1 and CDR2 (germline): KGHSH, LQKENI. The CDR3 coding sequence is TGTGCCAGCTCACCACCGGGAAACACCATATATTTT. This codes for CASSPPGNTIYF. Filled out from reference TRBV18 and TRBJ1-3, the complete variable domain reads NAGVMQNPRHLVRRRGQEARLRCSPMKGHSHVYWYRQLPEEGLKFMVYLQKENIIDESGMPKERFSAEFPKEGPSILRIQQVVRGDSAAYFCASSPPGNTIYFGEGSWLTVV.

The chain combines TRBV7-2 with TRBJ2-5; TRBD2 agrees at 8 bases. J gave up 4 bases and V 4 bases, and 5 bases lay outside the gene matches. Germline V gene data show CDR1 as SGHTA and CDR2 as FQGNSA. This CDR3 is built from 14 residues. This chain's CDR3 is CASSSGGVRETQYF. In nucleotides, the CDR3 is TGTGCCAGCAGCTCGGGGGGGGTAAGAGAGACCCAGTACTTC.

The chain couples TRBV7-6 to TRBJ2-3, with D perhaps matching TRBD2 (6 bases). Trimming left V 0 bases short and J 5 bases short, with 6 bases between. CDR1 and CDR2 from the germline V gene are SGHVS and FNYEAQ. The CDR3 contains 13 residues. The CDR3 nucleotides are TGTGCCAGCAGCTTAGCGGGAGGAGATACGCAGTATTTT. Protein: CASSLAGGDTQYF.

This clone was seen more than once but under ten times. V gene TRBV7-2 combines with J gene TRBJ1-2, with 7 bases identical to TRBD1. J gave up 6 bases and V 3 bases, and 16 bases lay outside the gene matches. Germline loops: CDR1 SGHTA, CDR2 FQGNSA. There are 17 residues in the CDR3. CDR3 nucleotide sequence: TGTGCCAGCAGCTTTACTCTGGGACAGTTGGGGATAGATGGCTACACCTTC. Its protein product is CASSFTLGQLGIDGYTF.

Of note for this clone: A far larger clone is just one base off, so this is likely a read error. The chain links TRBV7-9 to TRBJ2-2; a possible D gene is TRBD1 (6 bases). V was trimmed by 6 bases and J by 5 bases, leaving 10 bases between them. The CDR3 is 13 amino acids. Germline CDR1 SEHNR, CDR2 FQNEAQ (reference sequence). This chain's CDR3 is CASSSRGTGELFF. In DNA, the CDR3 is TGTGCCAGCAGTTCAAGGGGGACCGGGGAGCTGTTTTTT.

To note about this clone: One end of the junction does not line up with germline, which may come from a read error. The gene calls are TRBV18 and TRBJ2-3; D may be TRBD2 (5 bases). The CDR3 contains 14 residues. From germline, CDR1 is KGHSH and CDR2 LQKENI. The CDR3 DNA sequence: TGTGCCAGCTCACCCCCCGCTAGCAAAGATACGCAGTATTTT. Protein sequence: CASSPPASKDTQYF.

In this sample, this clone turned up once. This chain links TRBV11-1 with TRBJ2-2, with TRBD2 as a possible D gene (6 bases). Deletions cut 1 base from V and 3 bases from J, with 12 bases between. Germline lookup yields CDR1 SGHAT and CDR2 FQDESV (reference sequence). The CDR3 runs 16 residues. CDR3 loop: CASSLDGGVYTGELFF. In DNA form, the CDR3 reads TGTGCCAGCAGCTTAGACGGCGGGGTGTACACCGGGGAGCTGTTTTTT.

The chain carries TRBV5-1 and TRBJ2-1; TRBD1 matches 8 bases. V gave up 5 bases and J gave up 0 bases; unmatched junction bases: 7. This CDR3 contains 16 residues. From germline, CDR1 is SGHRS and CDR2 YFSETQ. CDR3 in DNA: TGCGCCAGCAGTTATTGGACAGGGAGCTCCTACAATGAGCAGTTCTTC. Its protein product is CASSYWTGSSYNEQFF.

On this clone: The likely explanation is a read error, given a far larger clone one base away. The V gene is TRBV28, the J gene TRBJ2-1; 14 bases align to TRBD2. Losses at the gene ends were 6 bases for V and 5 bases for J; bases not matched to a gene: 3. Germline V gene data show CDR1 as MDHEN and CDR2 as SYDVKM. This CDR3 has 15 residues. The CDR3 region is CASSPGLAGDNEQFF. The CDR3 region has the DNA TGTGCCAGCAGCCCGGGACTAGCGGGAGACAATGAGCAGTTCTTC.

For the CDR3, the DNA is TGTGCCAGCAGCTTAGTATCAGGGTCTGGAAACACCATATATTTT. Amino acids: CASSLVSGSGNTIYF. The chain has TRBV7-2 and TRBJ1-3; the D gene is possibly TRBD1 (5 bases). Germline values: CDR1 SGHTA, CDR2 FQGNSA. V lost 1 base and J lost 1, with 8 bases in between. The CDR3 totals 15 residues.

The chain employs TRBV5-1 and TRBJ1-2, with D uncertain. V lost 4 bases, J lost 4 bases, and 14 bases lay in between. This CDR3 spans 14 amino acids. Germline V gene data show CDR1 as SGHRS and CDR2 as YFSETQ. The CDR3, as DNA: TGCGCCAGCAGCCCCACCCCAGCGGCCTATGGCTACACCTTC. As protein: CASSPTPAAYGYTF. The variable domain in full, completed from reference TRBV5-1 and TRBJ1-2, reads KAGVTQTPRYLIKTRGQQVTLSCSPISGHRSVSWYQQTPGQGLQFLFEYFSETQRNKGNFPGRFSGRQFSNSRSEMNVSTLELGDSALYLCASSPTPAAYGYTFGSGTRLTVV.

The chain joins TRBV7-2 to TRBJ2-2; D perhaps matches TRBD1 (6 bases). Germline lookup yields CDR1 SGHTA and CDR2 FQGNSA. V lost 5 bases and J 4 bases, leaving 17 bases between the germline ends. The CDR3 runs 16 residues. CDR3 bases: TGTGCCAGCAGCCCAAGTGGCGGACAGTCCACCGGGGAGCTGTTTTTT. It is translated as CASSPSGGQSTGELFF.

The chain joins TRBV4-1 to TRBJ1-5, with 8 bases aligning to TRBD1. The V gene end was trimmed by 0 bases and the J gene end by 9 bases; junction bases not matched to a gene: 13. The CDR3 is 17 amino acids. The V gene's germline CDR1 is MGHRA and CDR2 YSYEKL. CDR3 sequence: CASSQDSGTGSVRPQHF. The CDR3, as DNA: TGCGCCAGCAGCCAAGACTCCGGGACAGGAAGTGTTCGGCCCCAGCATTTT.

This clone was recorded a few times. The chain carries TRBV5-1 and TRBJ2-3; D is ambiguous. The V end was cut by 5 bases, the J end by 0 bases, with 10 bases between. CDR1 and CDR2 from the germline V gene are SGHRS and YFSETQ. The CDR3 covers 14 residues. Here the CDR3 DNA reads TGCGCCAGCAGTACGTATACTAGCACAGATACGCAGTATTTT. Encoded protein: CASSTYTSTDTQYF.

The chain recombines TRBV4-2 with TRBJ2-2; tentative D call: TRBD2 (6 bases). CDR1 and CDR2 from the germline V gene are LGHNA and YNFKEQ. CDR3 length equals 17 residues. V lost 0 bases to trimming and J lost 5 bases, with 16 bases between them. Here the CDR3 reads CASSQDPGLPHTGELFF. The CDR3 DNA is TGTGCCAGCAGCCAAGATCCGGGACTCCCACATACCGGGGAGCTGTTTTTT.

This chain links TRBV2 with TRBJ2-5; D could derive from TRBD1 or TRBD2 (7 bases each). The CDR3 is made up of 14 amino acids. Germline V gives CDR1 SNHLY, CDR2 FYNNEI. The V gene lost 2 bases and the J gene lost 7 bases, with 14 bases spanning the gap. DNA for the CDR3: TGTGCCAGCAGTGAACAGGGGGGGGCGTCGACCCAGTACTTC. The encoded protein is CASSEQGGASTQYF.

The chain carries TRBV5-1 and TRBJ1-1; a weak D match, TRBD1 (6 bases). Trimming removed 2 bases at V and 4 bases at J, with 12 bases between. This CDR3 is 14 amino acids long. Germline loops: CDR1 SGHRS, CDR2 YFSETQ. CDR3 protein: CASSLWTDGTEAFF. DNA for the CDR3: TGCGCCAGCAGCTTATGGACAGACGGCACTGAAGCTTTCTTT.

This chain links TRBV19 with TRBJ2-5, with 15 nucleotides matching TRBD2. The V and J ends lost 4 bases and 3 bases, in that order; junction bases with no gene match: 3. The CDR3 contains 16 residues. In germline, CDR1 is LNHDA, CDR2 SQIVND (reference sequence). The CDR3 reads CASSKGLAGGEETQYF. The CDR3 coding sequence is TGTGCCAGTAGTAAGGGACTAGCGGGAGGAGAAGAGACCCAGTACTTC. Supplemented by reference TRBV19 and TRBJ2-5, the full variable domain reads DGGITQSPKYLFRKEGQNVTLSCEQNLNHDAMYWYRQDPGQGLRLIYYSQIVNDFQKGDIAEGYSVSREKKESFPLTVTSAQKNPTAFYLCASSKGLAGGEETQYFGPGTRLLVL.

CDR3 nucleotides: TGTGCCAGCAGCTTAGGGCCCCAGGGGTACGAGCAGTACTTC. Its translation: CASSLGPQGYEQYF. This chain links TRBV11-2 with TRBJ2-7, with D possibly matching TRBD1 (6 bases). This CDR3 has 14 amino acids. Trimming stripped 1 base from V and 4 bases from J, with 11 bases between. Germline CDR1 and CDR2: SGHAT and FQNNGV. Full variable domain (rest looked up from reference TRBV11-2 and TRBJ2-7): EAGVAQSPRYKIIEKRQSVAFWCNPISGHATLYWYQQILGQGPKLLIQFQNNGVVDDSQLPKDRFSAERLKGVDSTLKIQPAKLEDSAVYLCASSLGPQGYEQYFGPGTRLTVT.

The chain has TRBV11-2 and TRBJ2-5, with a weak D call TRBD2 (5 bases). Trimming took 4 bases from V and 2 from J, leaving 8 bases between them. CDR1 SGHAT and CDR2 FQNNGV come from the germline V gene. There are 13 residues in the CDR3. The CDR3 region has the DNA TGTGCCAGCAGCTCCCAGCGGCAAGAGACCCAGTACTTC. Translation gives CASSSQRQETQYF.

This chain uses TRBV21-1 with TRBJ1-4. TRBV21-1 is a known pseudogene. This CDR3 has 15 residues. In DNA form, the CDR3 reads TGTGCCAGCAGCAAAGCGCCCGGGGAGGAGGAAAAACTGTTTTTT. Its translation: CASSKAPGEEEKLFF.

The CDR3 nucleotides are TGTGCCAGCAGTCCAAGTGGGGGCGGATATCAGCCCCAGCATTTT. Translated: CASSPSGGGYQPQHF. The chain uses TRBV6-5 and TRBJ1-5; TRBD1 is a possible D gene (6 bases). V lost 5 bases, J lost 5 bases, and 16 bases lay in between. The CDR3 contains 15 residues. The germline V gene has CDR1 MNHEY and CDR2 SVGAGI.